The sequence of this T cell receptor (beta chain) was determined in a study of T cell repertoires in cytomegalovirus infection. Looking at the study overall: Indicated by public TCR beta signatures were CMV infection and matching HLA type.

This clonotype occurred a few times. Its antigen is not known. Trimming took 5 bases from V and 9 from J, leaving 20 bases between them. Germline CDR1 reads LNHDA; CDR2 reads SQIVND (reference sequence). The length of the CDR3 is 16 residues. Study-wide results and limits: Individuals carrying CMV plus the relevant HLA were identified by cumulative frequency of public TCR beta families.

TCRdb reprocessed the reads with MiXCR, giving one entry per CDR3 protein. The sample has some 350,000 distinct CDR3 sequences, about 27% seen once. The chain joins TRBV19 to TRBJ1-6; tentative D call: TRBD1 (5 bases). The sequence was obtained from a human donor in good health (CMV status not recorded). Some clones in this sample may be carry-over from other donors' samples. The material was cultured PBMCs, obtained from culture after CMV antigen stimulation. The CDR3 protein is CASSPTPQASASPLHF. The CDR3 nucleotides are TGTGCCAGTAGTCCGACTCCACAGGCTTCGGCTTCACCCCTCCACTTT. The complete variable domain, with remaining parts taken from reference TRBV19 and TRBJ1-6, reads DGGITQSPKYLFRKEGQNVTLSCEQNLNHDAMYWYRQDPGQGLRLIYYSQIVNDFQKGDIAEGYSVSREKKESFPLTVTSAQKNPTAFYLCASSPTPQASASPLHFGNGTRLTVT.